The text below deals with one TCR beta chain. Antigen specificity is unknown. Trimming cost V 2 bases and J 3 bases; bases outside gene matches: 6. The CDR3 spans 17 residues. CDR1 and CDR2 from the germline V gene are LGHDT and YNNKEL (reference sequence). This specimen comes from a study of T cell responses to AZD1222 COVID-19 vaccine. The protocol was immunoSEQ multiplex PCR, while the TCRdb copy is restricted to in-frame clones and leaves out a portion. The sample includes some 140,000 clones, about 91% of them seen just once. Study-level findings and limits: It should be noted that donors were predominantly white British and more often female, and clonal diversity was possibly underestimated. Baseline seropositivity characterized only a handful of AZD1222 recipients.

Sequenced here: peripheral blood, sampled on day 0 of AZD1222 vaccination. J is TRBJ2-3 and V is TRBV3-1 (or the pseudogene TRBV3-2); 12 bases align to TRBD2. This TCR was sampled from an adult in good health. Written as DNA, the CDR3 is TGTGCCAGCAGCCAACTAGCGGGAGGGCCGGGGACAGATACGCAGTATTTT. Protein product: CASSQLAGGPGTDTQYF.